Listed here are 16 T cell receptor beta chains from one sample, sequenced in a study of technical replicates of blood from several donors. The repertoire was sequenced with immunoSEQ multiplex PCR; TCRdb's copy has only in-frame clones and lacks some. The sample yields 65,000 to 90,000 clones, 98% seen once. Material: T cells isolated from PBMCs. Receptors originate from a human donor in good health.

The V gene is TRBV4-1, the J gene TRBJ2-1; 10 nucleotides agree with TRBD2. Germline V lookup: CDR1 MGHRA, CDR2 YSYEKL. Unmatched junction bases numbered 4, after V lost 3 bases and J lost 8 bases. The CDR3 totals 14 residues. CDR3 sequence (DNA): TGCGCCAGCAGCCAGCCTAGCGGGAGCTATGAGCAGTTCTTC. This translates into CASSQPSGSYEQFF.

V gene TRBV9 combines with J gene TRBJ2-3; no reliable D call. This CDR3 region has 15 residues. Germline V gives CDR1 SGDLS, CDR2 YYNGEE. The germline V and J ends were trimmed by 3 bases and 0 bases, with 11 bases remaining between them. CDR3: CASSASRSSTDTQYF. For the CDR3, the DNA is TGTGCCAGCAGCGCCTCTAGATCTAGCACAGATACGCAGTATTTT.

This chain links TRBV6-5 with TRBJ1-1; no reliable D call. V was pared by 6 bases and J by 5 bases, with 7 bases between. Germline assignment: CDR1 MNHEY and CDR2 SVGAGI. The CDR3 runs 11 residues. CDR3 sequence: CASRVRTEAFF. CDR3 coding DNA: TGTGCCAGCAGGGTGAGGACTGAAGCTTTCTTT.

J is TRBJ1-1 and V is TRBV2; D not certain. The CDR3 is 13 amino acids. Trimming took 4 bases from V and 0 from J, leaving 6 bases between them. The germline V gene encodes CDR1 SNHLY and CDR2 FYNNEI. In DNA, the CDR3 is TGTGCCAGCAGTGGCGTCCTGAACACTGAAGCTTTCTTT. It specifies CASSGVLNTEAFF.

The CDR3 is CARGTAINQPQHF. The CDR3 DNA reads as TGTGCCAGAGGGACAGCCATCAATCAGCCCCAGCATTTT. The chain couples TRBV2 to TRBJ1-5, with TRBD1 matching over 7 bases. The CDR3 sequence is 13 residues long. With 9 bases clipped from V and 3 bases from J, the junction kept 5 bases outside the gene matches. Germline V lookup: CDR1 SNHLY, CDR2 FYNNEI.

The rearrangement links TRBV5-1 to TRBJ2-5; possibly TRBD1 for D (7 bases). Germline V CDR1 and CDR2: SGHRS, YFSETQ. The V end lost 3 bases, the J end lost 5 bases, and 17 bases lay between the germline ends. CDR3 length equals 15 residues. The CDR3 nucleotides are TGCGCCAGCAGCTACGATGGAGGGGGCTCTGAGACCCAGTACTTC. Amino acids: CASSYDGGGSETQYF.

The V and J genes are TRBV28 and TRBJ1-2, with 8 bases fitting TRBD1. Trimming at V came to 3 bases and at J to 9 bases, leaving 12 bases not matched to a gene. Germline-derived CDR1 and CDR2 are MDHEN and SYDVKM. This CDR3 comprises 15 residues. The CDR3: CASSLAQGEQRSYTF. CDR3 nucleotides: TGTGCCAGCAGTTTGGCACAGGGGGAACAACGGAGCTACACCTTC.

V gene TRBV25-1 combines with J gene TRBJ2-1; the match to TRBD2 covers 10 bases. Germline V gives CDR1 MGHDK, CDR2 SYGVNS. The CDR3 consists of 17 residues. Trimming took 2 bases from V and 8 from J; bases not matched to a gene: 12. CDR3 coding DNA: TGTGCCAGCAGTGAAGGGGTCCTAGCGGGAGATAGGGATGAGCAGTTCTTC. Translating gives CASSEGVLAGDRDEQFF. The whole variable domain, remainder taken from reference TRBV25-1 and TRBJ2-1, is EADIYQTPRYLVIGTGKKITLECSQTMGHDKMYWYQQDPGMELHLIHYSYGVNSTEKGDLSSESTVSRIRTEHFPLTLESARPSHTSQYLCASSEGVLAGDRDEQFFGPGTRLTVL.

V usage is TRBV9 and J usage is TRBJ1-5, with D perhaps TRBD1 (5 bases). Germline CDR1 SGDLS, CDR2 YYNGEE. V lost 3 bases and J lost 3, with 10 bases in between. This CDR3 contains 14 residues. For the CDR3, the DNA is TGTGCCAGCAGCGCCGGGGGTAACAATCAGCCCCAGCATTTT. Residues: CASSAGGNNQPQHF.

The J gene is TRBJ2-2, the V gene TRBV29-1; D might be TRBD1 (6 bases). Germline V lookup: CDR1 SQVTM, CDR2 ANQGSEA. With 7 bases removed from V and 3 bases from J, the gap between germline ends came to 12 bases. This CDR3 has 13 amino acids. The CDR3 nucleotides read TGCAGCGGCTGGACAGAGGACACCGGGGAGCTGTTTTTT. Encoded protein: CSGWTEDTGELFF.

This chain connects TRBV13 to TRBJ2-5; the match to TRBD2 covers 10 bases. V lost 1 base to trimming and J lost 9 bases; unmatched junction nucleotides: 5. Germline V gene lookup returns CDR1 PRHDT and CDR2 FYEKMQ (reference sequence). This CDR3 spans 14 amino acids. The CDR3 is CASSLDSGRGPQYF. CDR3 DNA: TGTGCCAGCAGCTTAGACAGCGGGAGGGGGCCCCAGTACTTC.

This chain connects TRBV27 to TRBJ2-5; D is undetermined. Germline loops: CDR1 MNHEY, CDR2 SMNVEV (reference sequence). The V end was cut by 5 bases, the J end by 4 bases, with 14 bases between. The CDR3 length is 14 residues. Here the CDR3 reads CASSVTERGETQYF. As DNA, the CDR3 is TGTGCCAGCAGTGTGACGGAAAGAGGAGAGACCCAGTACTTC.

The gene calls are TRBV7-9 and TRBJ2-7; 13 bases are a match to TRBD2. Germline V gene lookup returns CDR1 SEHNR and CDR2 FQNEAQ (reference sequence). Trimming took 1 base from V and 5 from J; bases not matched to a gene: 2. This CDR3 region has 15 residues. The CDR3 bases are TGTGCCAGCAGCTTAGGGACTAGCGGGAGTAACGAGCAGTACTTC. Translating gives CASSLGTSGSNEQYF.

V and J are TRBV5-1 and TRBJ2-6; D is ambiguous. CDR1 is SGHRS and CDR2 is YFSETQ in the germline V gene. The CDR3 consists of 16 residues. Deletions cut 0 bases from V and 2 bases from J, with 9 bases between. The CDR3 here is CASSLGSGAGANVLTF. The CDR3 bases are TGCGCCAGCAGCTTGGGGAGTGGTGCTGGGGCCAACGTCCTGACTTTC.

The rearrangement joins TRBV7-7 to TRBJ2-5; TRBD1 matches 9 bases. Germline CDR1 SSHAT, CDR2 FNYEAQ (reference sequence). The V segment lost 4 bases and the J segment 3 bases; nucleotides outside the gene matches: 0. This CDR3 comprises 13 residues. As DNA, the CDR3 is TGTGCCAGCAGCTGGGACAGGGAAGAGACCCAGTACTTC. Translating gives CASSWDREETQYF.

This chain connects TRBV10-3 to TRBJ1-1, with D perhaps TRBD1 (5 bases). Germline lookup yields CDR1 ENHRY and CDR2 SYGVKD. There are 15 residues in the CDR3. V shed 2 bases and J shed 3 bases, with 13 bases lying between them. The CDR3: CAISEADTLDTEAFF. In nucleotides, the CDR3 is TGTGCCATCAGTGAGGCGGACACGTTGGACACTGAAGCTTTCTTT.